This is a list of T cell receptor beta chains from one sample in a study of T cells in Graves' hyperthyroidism and ophthalmopathy. TCRdb recomputed calls from the multiplex PCR reads with MiXCR, one row per CDR3 protein. The data show fewer than 550,000 distinct CDR3 sequences, roughly a quarter seen once. Sequencing was done on a sample of blood. These receptors were obtained from a woman in her 30s with Graves' ophthalmopathy. Both conserved end residues are part of each CDR3. D genes are given only for firm matches. Clone size, where shown, is once, few, many, or a class for clones that have expanded.

v_call	j_call	clone_size	d_call	cdr3_nt	cdr3_aa
TRBV7-2	TRBJ2-7	many	-	TGTGCCAGCAGCTTCAGGGCAGGCCACTACGAGCAGTACTTC	CASSFRAGHYEQYF
TRBV12-5	TRBJ1-5	-	-	TGTGCTAGTGGTTTGCCCGGCAATCAGCCCCAGCATTTT	CASGLPGNQPQHF
TRBV12-3/TRBV12-4	TRBJ2-5	many	-	TGTGCCAGCAGCTACAGGGAGGGGACTCAGAAGACCCAGTACTTC	CASSYREGTQKTQYF
TRBV24-1	TRBJ2-7	-	-	TGTGCCACCCCTAGAGAAACACAGGGCTACGTGCAGTACTTC	CATPRETQGYVQYF
TRBV7-3	TRBJ2-5	-	TRBD1	TGTGCCAGCAGCTTAACGGGGACAGCACAAGAGACCCAGTACTTC	CASSLTGTAQETQYF
TRBV5-6	TRBJ2-7	-	TRBD1	TGTGCCAGCAGCTTGGTTACAGGGGGCCCCTACGAGCAGTACTTC	CASSLVTGGPYEQYF
TRBV4-1	TRBJ2-5	many	TRBD1	TGCGCCAGCAGCCAAGGACAGGGGGGAGAGACCCAGTACTTC	CASSQGQGGETQYF
TRBV20-1	TRBJ2-7	many	-	TGCAGTTCTTCCGAACCGGGCAGGTACTCCTACGAGCAGTACTTC	CSSSEPGRYSYEQYF
TRBV28	TRBJ1-1	many	-	TGTGCCAGCAGTGGACGCCTGGGGAGCATGAACACTGAAGCTTTCTTT	CASSGRLGSMNTEAFF
TRBV11-2	TRBJ1-5	many	-	TGTGCCAGCAGCTTAGATGGAGAGGTTGGCGGCCCCCAGCATTTT	CASSLDGEVGGPQHF
TRBV3-1	TRBJ2-2	many	-	TGTGCCAGCAGCGGAGACTACTCCGGGGAGCTGTTTTTT	CASSGDYSGELFF
TRBV19	TRBJ2-5	-	TRBD1	TGTGCCAGTAGTATCCCGGGACAGGGGATGGAGACCCAGTACTTC	CASSIPGQGMETQYF
TRBV5-1	TRBJ1-1	many	-	TGCGCCAGCAGCGAGACCCCGGACCCCACGGGGACTGAAGCTTTCTTT	CASSETPDPTGTEAFF
TRBV11-2	TRBJ2-2	many	-	TGTGCCAGCAGCTTCATGGCGAACACCGGGGAGCTGTTTTTT	CASSFMANTGELFF
TRBV11-2	TRBJ2-5	few	-	TGTGCCAGCAGTTTTAGTAAAGTAGCGACGGAGACCCAGTACTTC	CASSFSKVATETQYF
TRBV9	TRBJ1-5	-	-	TGTGCCAGCACCCCTAACAGGTTTCGGAAGCCCCAGCATTTT	CASTPNRFRKPQHF
TRBV6-1	TRBJ2-2	many	TRBD1	TGTGCCAGCAGTGAATGGACAGGGCGACTCGGGGAGCTGTTTTTT	CASSEWTGRLGELFF
TRBV12-5	TRBJ1-1	-	-	TGTGCTAGTGGTCCCCCCCGGGGGCGCGGCACTGAAGCTTTCTTT	CASGPPRGRGTEAFF
TRBV5-6	TRBJ1-3	many	-	TGTGCCAGCAGCTTTAACGACGGGGGAAGAAACACCATATATTTT	CASSFNDGGRNTIYF
TRBV12-3/TRBV12-4	TRBJ2-7	many	TRBD1	TGTGCCAGCAGTTTAGGGTTCGGTACAGGGGGGCACGAGCAGTACTTC	CASSLGFGTGGHEQYF
TRBV13	TRBJ2-7	many	-	TGTGCCAGCAGCACAAGCCTAGCCCCCTACGAGCAGTACTTC	CASSTSLAPYEQYF
TRBV10-2	TRBJ2-5	few	-	TGCGCCACCTCGAAGGTGGAGACCCAGTACTTC	CATSKVETQYF
TRBV4-1	TRBJ2-5	many	-	TGCGCCAGCAGCTCTAGACAGGCTGCCCAAGAGACCCAGTACTTC	CASSSRQAAQETQYF
TRBV29-1	TRBJ1-1	many	-	TGCAGCGCATTAGGGACACCGAACACTGAAGCTTTCTTT	CSALGTPNTEAFF
TRBV12-3/TRBV12-4	TRBJ1-6	many	-	TGTGCCAGCAGTTTAACCCCCGGCTCCTATAATTCACCCCTCCACTTT	CASSLTPGSYNSPLHF
TRBV6-1	TRBJ1-5	many	TRBD1	TGTGCCAGCAGTGGACAGGGTGTCAGGTTACCCCAGCATTTT	CASSGQGVRLPQHF
TRBV19	TRBJ1-1	-	-	TGTGCCAGTAGTATGGGGGGAGTGGGGTTTCAACCCGACACTGAAGCTTTCTTT	CASSMGGVGFQPDTEAFF
TRBV7-2	TRBJ1-3	many	TRBD1	TGTGCCAGCAGCTTAGCGGGGACAGGGACTGGAAACACCATATATTTT	CASSLAGTGTGNTIYF
TRBV6-5	TRBJ1-1	many	-	TGTGCCAGCAGTTACGACCCGACGCGCCCGAACACTGAAGCTTTCTTT	CASSYDPTRPNTEAFF
TRBV29-1	TRBJ1-1	many	-	TGCAGCGTTCTGGACGGGGAGGGGACTGAAGCTTTCTTT	CSVLDGEGTEAFF
TRBV20-1	TRBJ2-5	-	-	TGCAGTGCTAGAGATACATTTGGGGGGGAGACCCAGTACTTC	CSARDTFGGETQYF
TRBV5-1	TRBJ1-1	-	-	TGCGCCAGCAGCGTACAGGGTAGCGGGGCTTTCTTT	CASSVQGSGAFF
TRBV11-2	TRBJ1-3	many	-	TGTGCCAGCAGCTCGGTAGGACGCCTGGGAAGGAACACCATATATTTT	CASSSVGRLGRNTIYF
TRBV20-1	TRBJ2-7	few	TRBD2	TGCAGTGCACCCACGCTAGCGGGAGGCTACGGGCAGTACTTC	CSAPTLAGGYGQYF
TRBV6-2/TRBV6-3	TRBJ2-7	many	-	TGTGCCAGCAGCCGCAACGGGGTAGTTCGCGAGCAGTACTTC	CASSRNGVVREQYF
TRBV3-1	TRBJ1-5	-	-	TGTGCCAGCAGCCAAAGCAGGTACCAGCCCCAGCATTTT	CASSQSRYQPQHF
TRBV18	TRBJ2-4	many	TRBD2	TGTGCCAGCTCACCCCCCTTTAGCGGGGTAGCCAAAAACATTCAGTACTTC	CASSPPFSGVAKNIQYF
TRBV19	TRBJ1-2	many	-	TGTGCCAGTAGTATAGAAGGACGGAACTATGGCTACACCTTC	CASSIEGRNYGYTF
TRBV18	TRBJ1-1	many	TRBD1	TGTGCCAGCTCCCTCCGGGACAGCACTGAAGCTTTCTTT	CASSLRDSTEAFF
TRBV2	TRBJ1-1	-	-	TGTGCCAGCAGTGAAGCGCTCCCCAGGGCCCCCATGTACACTGACGCTTTCTTT	CASSEALPRAPMYTDAFF
TRBV6-4	TRBJ1-2	many	-	TGTGCCAGCAGTGACTCAGGCGGGGACTGGGATGGCTACACCTTC	CASSDSGGDWDGYTF
TRBV11-2	TRBJ2-7	many	-	TGTGCCAGCAGCACGCCGACAGGAGCCTACGAGCAGTACTTC	CASSTPTGAYEQYF
TRBV6-1	TRBJ2-5	-	TRBD1	TGTGCCAGCAGTGAATTCGGGACAGGGGCGTACCAAGAGACCCAGTACTTC	CASSEFGTGAYQETQYF
TRBV5-1	TRBJ2-5	few	-	TGCGCCAGCAGCTTGGTTCAGGCGGCCGAGACCCAGTACTTC	CASSLVQAAETQYF
TRBV9	TRBJ2-5	few	-	TGTGCCAGCAGCGTAGAAGTCTTTCAAGAGACCCAGTACTTC	CASSVEVFQETQYF
TRBV4-1	TRBJ2-7	many	-	TGCGCCAGCAGCCCATGGGGTAGTTCCACCTACGAGCAGTACTTC	CASSPWGSSTYEQYF
TRBV6-5	TRBJ1-1	-	-	TGTGCCAGCAGTTACCCCAAAGGGGGGGTGAACACTGAAGCTTTCTTT	CASSYPKGGVNTEAFF
TRBV28	TRBJ2-7	once	TRBD1	TGTGCCAGCAGTATCCCTCGACAGGGATTGCCCTACGAGCAGTACTTC	CASSIPRQGLPYEQYF
TRBV6-4	TRBJ2-2	-	-	TGTGCCAGCAGTGATGACGGCACCGGGGAGCTGTTTTTT	CASSDDGTGELFF
TRBV20-1	TRBJ1-5	-	-	TGCAGTGCTAGCCAACTCGGATTGTCCAGCAATCAGCCCCAGCATTTT	CSASQLGLSSNQPQHF
TRBV6-2/TRBV6-3	TRBJ1-2	many	-	TGTGCCAGCAGGATCGGGACCTCCGGGCACACCTTC	CASRIGTSGHTF
TRBV20-1	TRBJ1-5	-	-	TGCAGTGCTCAAAAGCCCAGGGATCAGCCCCAGCATTTT	CSAQKPRDQPQHF
TRBV12-5	TRBJ1-5	-	-	TGTGCTAGTGGTTTGGCCAGTCAGCCCCAGCATTTT	CASGLASQPQHF
TRBV6-5	TRBJ1-1	many	-	TGTGCCAGCAGATACTATACTGAAGCTTTCTTT	CASRYYTEAFF
TRBV15	TRBJ2-5	many	-	TGTGCCACCAGCAGGACGGCCCAAGAGACCCAGTACTTC	CATSRTAQETQYF
TRBV28	TRBJ1-1	many	-	TGTGCCAGCAGTTTAGACTCGACAGGGAACACTGAAGCTTTCTTT	CASSLDSTGNTEAFF